This T cell receptor (beta chain) is from a study of shared clonotypes between healthy human individuals. General study points: In a handful of donors, around 5.5% of naive CD4 clonotypes appeared in common.

CDR1 MRHNA and CDR2 SNTAGT come from the germline V gene. Trimming took 3 bases from V and 4 from J, leaving 7 bases between them. This CDR3 is 13 amino acids long. The table lists this clone with a few counts. Its antigen is still unknown. Profiling relied on immunoSEQ multiplex PCR, and the TCRdb table lists in-frame clones only, not all of them. The sample carries some 1.1 million clones, 70% to 85% recorded once. The sequencing input was memory CD4+ T cells from PBMCs. Subset noted: CD45RA-negative fraction. This sequence was found in a man aged 18 to 29 in good health. Some clones in this sample may be carry-over from other donors' samples. The chain has TRBV6-4 and TRBJ1-5, with D unclear. Written as DNA, the CDR3 is TGTGCCAGCAGTGAGGATCTAAATCAGCCCCAGCATTTT. It specifies CASSEDLNQPQHF.